This T cell receptor (beta chain) was captured in a study of T cell repertoires in cytomegalovirus infection. About the research overall: TCR beta signatures that were public indicated CMV infection and matching HLA type.

With regard to this clonotype: The antigen remains unidentified. A much larger clone sits a single nucleotide away, making a read error possible.

TCRdb re-analysed the reads in MiXCR, keeping a single row per CDR3 protein. The profile covers about 770,000 distinct CDR3 sequences, with under 35% appearing a single time and 10% to 15% taken by the ten largest. The CDR3 covers 13 residues. The germline V gene encodes CDR1 MNHNY and CDR2 SVGAGI (reference sequence). V trimming: 8 bases; J trimming: 3 bases; junction bases outside the gene matches: 6. The clonotype comes from a human donor in good health (CMV status not recorded). Some clones in this sample may be carry-over from other donors' samples. The chain combines TRBV6-6 with TRBJ1-2, with TRBD1 identical over 7 bases. The sequencing used cultured CD8+ T cells from PBMCs, collected from culture after CMV antigen stimulation. The CDR3, as DNA: TGTGCCAGCGGGTCCGGGACAGACTATGGCTACACCTTC. As protein: CASGSGTDYGYTF.